These 27 T cell receptor beta chains share one sample of origin, sequenced in a study of OX40 agonist ivuxolimab in advanced cancers. The table came from immunoSEQ multiplex PCR; TCRdb's copy has only in-frame clones and leaves some out. The sample records about 53,000 clones, around 89% being singletons. Sequenced here: CD4+ or CD8+ T cells sorted from blood, sampled in a trial of the OX40 agonist ivuxolimab. These receptor sequences come from an adult with an advanced solid tumor such as melanoma, head and neck, liver or kidney cancer.

The gene calls are TRBV19 and TRBJ2-2, with no clear D. The V end lost 5 bases, the J end lost 0 bases, and 7 bases lay between the germline ends. The germline CDR1 and CDR2 sequences are LNHDA and SQIVND (reference sequence). This CDR3 comprises 14 residues. DNA of the CDR3: TGTGCCAGTAGTTCCACACCGAACACCGGGGAGCTGTTTTTT. Protein product: CASSSTPNTGELFF.

The chain couples TRBV10-3 to TRBJ2-1, with 11 bases matching TRBD2. The germline gives CDR1 ENHRY, CDR2 SYGVKD. The CDR3 covers 16 residues. The trim removed 2 bases at V and 9 bases at J, leaving 9 bases unmatched. CDR3 in DNA: TGTGCCATCAGTGAGATGACTAGCGGGATTCGGAGTGAGCAGTTCTTC. Its protein is CAISEMTSGIRSEQFF.

The chain is built from TRBV6-1 and TRBJ1-2; D call uncertain. V lost 5 bases to trimming and J lost 0 bases, with 10 bases between them. The CDR3 consists of 14 residues. Germline-derived CDR1 and CDR2 are MNHNS and SASEGT. The CDR3 loop reads CASSPDLANYGYTF. The CDR3 DNA reads as TGTGCCAGCAGTCCCGATCTAGCTAACTATGGCTACACCTTC.

The rearrangement links TRBV6-4 to TRBJ2-3; 10 nucleotides match TRBD2. The V and J ends lost 6 bases and 5 bases, in that order; junction bases with no gene match: 8. Germline V gives CDR1 MRHNA, CDR2 SNTAGT. This CDR3 comprises 15 residues. CDR3 DNA: TGTGCCAGCAGGATGAGCGGGGGGGCAGGAGATACGCAGTATTTT. Its protein product is CASRMSGGAGDTQYF.

The chain uses TRBV9 and TRBJ2-2; D assignment may be TRBD1 or TRBD2 (5 bases each). The V gene's germline CDR1 is SGDLS and CDR2 YYNGEE. There are 16 residues in the CDR3. V lost 4 bases to trimming and J lost 4 bases, with 17 bases between them. CDR3 region: CASSPHGRDRTGELFF. The CDR3 DNA follows: TGTGCCAGCAGCCCACACGGCCGGGACCGCACCGGGGAGCTGTTTTTT.

V and J are TRBV5-8 and TRBJ1-5; possible D gene TRBD1, 5 bases. Germline V lookup: CDR1 SGHTS, CDR2 YDEGEE. The CDR3 totals 16 residues. Trimming left V 3 bases short and J 6 bases short, with 19 bases between. CDR3 sequence: CASSWGDGVGGQPQHF. The CDR3 coding sequence is TGTGCCAGCAGCTGGGGGGACGGGGTAGGAGGTCAGCCCCAGCATTTT.

This chain connects TRBV18 to TRBJ2-5; TRBD1 aligns across 7 bases. Germline V CDR1 and CDR2: KGHSH, LQKENI. The V segment lost 0 bases and the J segment 3 bases; nucleotides outside the gene matches: 4. CDR3 length equals 15 residues. CDR3 nucleotides: TGTGCCAGCTCACCACCGTCGGGGACAGAAGAGACCCAGTACTTC. Protein: CASSPPSGTEETQYF.

The genes are TRBV7-8 and TRBJ2-7, with D perhaps matching TRBD2 (5 bases). From germline, CDR1 is SGHVS and CDR2 FQNEAQ. The CDR3 consists of 14 residues. Trimming shortened V by 2 bases and J by 5 bases, and 13 bases separated the two germline ends. CDR3 protein: CASSLMAEGHEQYF. The CDR3 DNA reads TGTGCCAGCAGCTTAATGGCAGAGGGTCACGAGCAGTACTTC.

This clone was counted between two and nine times. The chain links TRBV6-6 to TRBJ1-1; D is perhaps TRBD1 (5 bases). Germline V gene data show CDR1 as MNHNY and CDR2 as SVGAGI (reference sequence). V lost 0 bases and J lost 11, with 13 bases in between. CDR3 length: 13 amino acids. The CDR3 sequence is CASSYSGHATAFF. CDR3 DNA sequence: TGTGCCAGCAGTTACTCGGGGCACGCTACGGCTTTCTTT.

This clone showed up just once. V usage is TRBV27 and J usage is TRBJ1-5; a possible D gene is TRBD1 (5 bases). This CDR3 has 15 amino acids. Per the germline V gene, CDR1 is MNHEY and CDR2 is SMNVEV (reference sequence). The V gene lost 6 bases and the J gene lost 2 bases, with 14 bases spanning the gap. The CDR3 reads CASSPNGGGNQPQHF. CDR3 DNA sequence: TGTGCCAGCAGCCCCAACGGGGGGGGCAATCAGCCCCAGCATTTT.

The chain uses TRBV7-2 and TRBJ1-3; unclear D gene. The CDR3 contains 16 residues. Between the trimmed V and J ends, which lost 2 bases and 0 bases, there was a span of 11 bases. Germline V CDR1 and CDR2: SGHTA, FQGNSA. In DNA, the CDR3 is TGTGCCAGCAGCTTATCAGCGCCGGGCTCTGGAAACACCATATATTTT. Protein sequence: CASSLSAPGSGNTIYF.

The rearrangement joins TRBV5-1 to TRBJ2-5; TRBD1 might be the D (7 bases). The end of the DNA is better explained by TRBJ2-7, so the J call may be wrong. Germline CDR1 is SGHRS and CDR2 is YFSETQ. The CDR3 is 15 amino acids. CDR3 region: CASSFGQAAAGEQYF. CDR3 bases: TGCGCCAGCAGCTTCGGACAGGCGGCAGCGGGCGAGCAGTACTTC.

This CDR3 is CASSDQRSNTEAFF. The DNA for the CDR3 is TGTGCCAGCAGTGATCAAAGATCGAACACTGAAGCTTTCTTT. This chain connects TRBV6-1 to TRBJ1-1, with D hard to call. The ends were cut back, 3 bases at V and 1 base at J, with 9 bases in the middle. Germline V CDR1 and CDR2: MNHNS, SASEGT. This CDR3 has 14 amino acids.

The rearrangement uses TRBV5-6 and TRBJ2-5, with D maybe TRBD2 (6 bases). This CDR3 is built from 15 residues. Germline-derived CDR1 and CDR2 are SGHDT and YYEEEE. Trimming took off 6 bases at V and 4 bases at J, with 19 bases between the two ends. CDR3 loop: CASTPVRGLGETQYF. The CDR3 region has the DNA TGTGCCAGCACTCCCGTGCGGGGCTTGGGAGAGACCCAGTACTTC.

CDR3 sequence reads: CASSRADSGANVLTF. CDR3 bases: TGTGCCAGTAGTCGAGCCGACTCTGGGGCCAACGTCCTGACTTTC. The chain recombines TRBV19 with TRBJ2-6; D ambiguous. The germline V gene has CDR1 LNHDA and CDR2 SQIVND (reference sequence). The CDR3 loop spans 15 amino acids. V was trimmed by 5 bases and J by 0 bases, leaving 8 bases between them.

The genes are TRBV7-9 and TRBJ2-3, with D possibly matching TRBD1 (5 bases). Germline V gives CDR1 SEHNR, CDR2 FQNEAQ (reference sequence). The CDR3 sequence is 16 residues long. The V end lost 5 bases, the J end lost 5 bases, and 20 bases lay between the germline ends. For the CDR3, the DNA is TGTGCCAGCAGCCCCCCTGGGGCTCAGGGTATAGATACGCAGTATTTT. It encodes CASSPPGAQGIDTQYF.

Only one count was recorded for this clone. The chain recombines TRBV5-4 with TRBJ1-1; D gene ambiguous. CDR1 is SGHNT and CDR2 is YYREEE in the germline V gene (reference sequence). This CDR3 comprises 14 residues. Trimming pared 0 bases from V and 1 base from J, leaving 7 bases between. CDR3 DNA: TGTGCCAGCAGCTTGGGGCAGAGGAACACTGAAGCTTTCTTT. This translates into CASSLGQRNTEAFF.

Only a few counts were recorded for this clone. V is TRBV4-2 and J is TRBJ1-5; D might be TRBD1 (5 bases). This CDR3 is built from 14 residues. The germline V gene encodes CDR1 LGHNA and CDR2 YNFKEQ. Trimming shortened V by 8 bases and J by 6 bases, and 17 bases separated the two germline ends. CDR3 in amino acids: CASAVNQGVQPQHF. The CDR3 region has the DNA TGTGCCAGCGCCGTTAACCAGGGAGTTCAGCCCCAGCATTTT.

This clone occurred once. This chain links TRBV5-6 with TRBJ2-3; TRBD1 aligns across 8 bases. There are 16 residues in the CDR3. V dropped 0 bases and J dropped 3; count of bases not matched to a gene: 6. Per germline, CDR1 SGHDT and CDR2 YYEEEE. CDR3 protein: CASSLAGGQGTDTQYF. CDR3 DNA: TGTGCCAGCAGCTTGGCCGGCGGACAGGGAACAGATACGCAGTATTTT.

The chain joins TRBV28 to TRBJ1-4; no clear D gene. V lost 7 bases and J 0 bases, leaving 9 bases between the germline ends. Germline V CDR1 and CDR2: MDHEN, SYDVKM. This CDR3 has 14 amino acids. The DNA for the CDR3 is TGTGCCAGCACATTCGGCGCAACTAATGAAAAACTGTTTTTT. Translating gives CASTFGATNEKLFF.

V gene TRBV5-1 combines with J gene TRBJ2-1; 8 bases are shared with TRBD1. The V gene end was trimmed by 0 bases and the J gene end by 6 bases; junction bases not matched to a gene: 11. This CDR3 has 17 amino acids. Germline CDR1 SGHRS, CDR2 YFSETQ. The DNA for the CDR3 is TGCGCCAGCAGCTTGGCCCCTGGACAGGGACGCGGCAATGAGCAGTTCTTC. Translated, it gives CASSLAPGQGRGNEQFF.

The sample holds one count of this clone. The chain joins TRBV27 to TRBJ1-1; perhaps TRBD1 as D (6 bases). Trimming removed 4 bases at V and 2 bases at J, with 14 bases between. CDR1 MNHEY and CDR2 SMNVEV come from the germline V gene (reference sequence). This CDR3 comprises 15 residues. CDR3 region: CASSSRKGGNTEAFF. For the CDR3, the DNA is TGTGCCAGCAGTTCCAGAAAGGGGGGAAACACTGAAGCTTTCTTT.

This clone was detected once. For the CDR3, the DNA is TGTGCCAGCAGTATGCAACGGGACAAAGAAGAGACCCAGTACTTC. Amino acid sequence: CASSMQRDKEETQYF. J is TRBJ2-5 and V is TRBV2, with D maybe TRBD1 (6 bases). Trimming cost V 5 bases and J 3 bases, with 16 bases left between them. This CDR3 is 15 amino acids long. CDR1 and CDR2 (germline): SNHLY, FYNNEI.

This clone was seen a single time. The V and J genes are TRBV14 and TRBJ1-3; TRBD1 is a possible D gene (5 bases). Trimming took 4 bases from V and 4 from J, leaving 32 bases between them. Per germline, CDR1 SGHDN and CDR2 FVKESK. The CDR3 length is 21 residues. The CDR3 sequence: CASSRHQADWGRRGLGNTIYF. For the CDR3, the DNA is TGTGCCAGCAGCCGTCACCAAGCGGATTGGGGGAGGCGCGGTCTAGGAAACACCATATATTTT.

This clone was picked up one time. The chain joins TRBV6-1 to TRBJ1-5; D call uncertain. The V gene's germline CDR1 is MNHNS and CDR2 SASEGT. Trimming removed 7 bases at V and 1 base at J, with 11 bases between. The CDR3 contains 14 residues. CDR3 bases: TGTGCCAGCATTGGGCTCACCAGCAATCAGCCCCAGCATTTT. Translation gives CASIGLTSNQPQHF.

CDR3 sequence reads: CASSLYRDNYGYTF. Written as DNA, the CDR3 is TGTGCCAGCAGCTTGTACAGGGACAACTATGGCTACACCTTC. The V and J genes are TRBV5-4 and TRBJ1-2, with D perhaps matching TRBD1 (6 bases). The length of the CDR3 is 14 residues. Germline V gene lookup returns CDR1 SGHNT and CDR2 YYREEE (reference sequence). V shed 1 base and J shed 2 bases, with 9 bases lying between them.

The J gene is TRBJ2-1, the V gene TRBV2, with 7 bases lining up with TRBD2. The germline gives CDR1 SNHLY, CDR2 FYNNEI. This CDR3 has 15 residues. Trimming cost V 5 bases and J 2 bases; bases outside gene matches: 6. The DNA of the CDR3 is TGTGCCAGCAGTCCTGAGCGGGGAGCCTACAATGAGCAGTTCTTC. This translates into CASSPERGAYNEQFF. Full variable domain (missing parts from reference TRBV2 and TRBJ2-1): EPEVTQTPSHQVTQMGQEVILRCVPISNHLYFYWYRQILGQKVEFLVSFYNNEISEKSEIFDDQFSVERPDGSNFTLKIRSTKLEDSAMYFCASSPERGAYNEQFFGPGTRLTVL.